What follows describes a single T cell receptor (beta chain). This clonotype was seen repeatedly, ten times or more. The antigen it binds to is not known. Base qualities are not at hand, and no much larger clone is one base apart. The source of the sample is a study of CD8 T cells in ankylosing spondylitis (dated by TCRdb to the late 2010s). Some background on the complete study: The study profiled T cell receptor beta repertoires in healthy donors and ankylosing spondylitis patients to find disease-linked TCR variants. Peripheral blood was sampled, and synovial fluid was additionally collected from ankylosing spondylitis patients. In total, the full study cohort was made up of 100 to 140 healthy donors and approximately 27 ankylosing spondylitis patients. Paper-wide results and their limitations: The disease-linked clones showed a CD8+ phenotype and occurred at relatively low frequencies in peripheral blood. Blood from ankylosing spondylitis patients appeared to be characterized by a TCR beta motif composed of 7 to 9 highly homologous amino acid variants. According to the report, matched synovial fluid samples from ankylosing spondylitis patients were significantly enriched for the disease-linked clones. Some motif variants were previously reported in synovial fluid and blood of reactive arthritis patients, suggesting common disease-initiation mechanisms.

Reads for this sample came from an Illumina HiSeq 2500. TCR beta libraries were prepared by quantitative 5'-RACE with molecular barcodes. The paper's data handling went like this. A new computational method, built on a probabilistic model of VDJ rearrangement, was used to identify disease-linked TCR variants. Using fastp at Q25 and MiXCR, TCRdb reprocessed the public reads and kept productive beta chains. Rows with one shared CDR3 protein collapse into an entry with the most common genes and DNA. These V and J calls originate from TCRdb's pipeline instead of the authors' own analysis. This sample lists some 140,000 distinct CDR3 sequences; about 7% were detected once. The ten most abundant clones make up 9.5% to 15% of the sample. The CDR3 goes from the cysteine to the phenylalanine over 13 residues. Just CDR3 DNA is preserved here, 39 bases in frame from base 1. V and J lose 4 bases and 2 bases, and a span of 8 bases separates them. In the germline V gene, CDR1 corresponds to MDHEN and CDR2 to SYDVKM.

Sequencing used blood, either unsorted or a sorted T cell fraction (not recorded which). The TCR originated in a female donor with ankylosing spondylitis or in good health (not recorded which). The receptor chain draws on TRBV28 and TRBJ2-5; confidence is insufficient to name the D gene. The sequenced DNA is TGTGCCAGCAGTTGGATTGCACAAGAGACCCAGTACTTC. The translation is CASSWIAQETQYF.